This passage covers 15 T cell receptor beta chains from one sample sequenced in a study of blood T cell repertoires in COVID-19. Sequencing was performed with immunoSEQ multiplex PCR; in TCRdb, only in-frame clones are kept and a portion is missing. Here the sample spans approximately 46,000 clones, 75% to 90% being singletons. The sequencing input was peripheral blood. Receptor source: a man in his sixties with acute or convalescent COVID-19.

This rearrangement joins TRBV6-5 to TRBJ2-7; the match to TRBD2 covers 8 bases. The CDR3 totals 14 residues. The ends lost 11 bases at V and 2 bases at J; junction bases unmatched: 11. CDR1 and CDR2 (germline): MNHEY, SVGAGI. In DNA form, the CDR3 reads TGTGCCGGAGGTAAGACTAGCGCGACCTACGAGCAGTACTTC. This encodes CAGGKTSATYEQYF.

V gene TRBV5-5 combines with J gene TRBJ2-5; TRBD1 agrees at 8 bases. After removal of 0 bases from V and 5 bases from J, the junction contained 9 bases not matched to a gene. The CDR3 contains 16 residues. CDR1 SGHKS and CDR2 YYEKEE come from the germline V gene (reference sequence). For the CDR3, the DNA is TGTGCCAGCAGCTTGGGGGACAGGTCGCCTCAGGAGACCCAGTACTTC. It translates to CASSLGDRSPQETQYF.

The rearrangement links TRBV18 to TRBJ2-7; TRBD1 is a possible D gene (6 bases). Trimming pared 6 bases from V and 2 bases from J, leaving 11 bases between. Germline CDR1 and CDR2: KGHSH and LQKENI. The CDR3 is 13 residues long. CDR3 in DNA: TGTGCCAGCTCGCCCGGGACAACCTACGAGCAGTACTTC. Residues: CASSPGTTYEQYF.

CDR3 sequence reads: CASSLGLAGAVNTQYF. The DNA for the CDR3 is TGTGCCAGCAGCTTGGGGCTAGCGGGAGCGGTAAATACGCAGTATTTT. The chain is built from TRBV5-4 and TRBJ2-3; 10 nucleotides align to TRBD2. The CDR3 has 16 amino acids. V lost 0 bases to trimming and J lost 7 bases; unmatched junction nucleotides: 8. Germline V CDR1 and CDR2: SGHNT, YYREEE (reference sequence).

This clone showed up just a few times. The chain uses TRBV3-1 (or the pseudogene TRBV3-2) and TRBJ2-1, with TRBD2 matching 8 bases. The CDR3 length is 16 residues. CDR1 and CDR2 (germline): LGHDT, YNNKEL (reference sequence). Trimming at V came to 3 bases and at J to 8 bases, leaving 12 bases not matched to a gene. CDR3 region: CASSHTAGAPSYEQFF. The CDR3 DNA reads as TGTGCCAGCAGCCATACAGCGGGAGCGCCGAGCTATGAGCAGTTCTTC.

The chain links TRBV19 to TRBJ2-2; 7 nucleotides line up with TRBD2. With V trimmed by 3 bases and J by 4 bases, 8 bases remained unmatched. CDR3 length: 16 residues. Germline CDR1 and CDR2: LNHDA and SQIVND (reference sequence). The CDR3 is CASSIEGGRSTGELFF. In DNA, the CDR3 is TGTGCCAGTAGTATTGAGGGCGGGAGAAGCACCGGGGAGCTGTTTTTT.

This chain connects TRBV28 to TRBJ1-3, with a weak D call TRBD1 (6 bases). V lost 5 bases and J 4 bases, leaving 15 bases between the germline ends. CDR3 length equals 15 residues. Germline-derived CDR1 and CDR2 are MDHEN and SYDVKM. The DNA of the CDR3 is TGTGCCAGCAGTCGCGAGGGGGGGCTCGGAAACACCATATATTTT. It translates to CASSREGGLGNTIYF.

This CDR3 is CASVGPDNYEQYF. In DNA, the CDR3 is TGTGCCAGCGTGGGCCCCGATAACTACGAGCAGTACTTC. The rearrangement uses TRBV28 and TRBJ2-7; D call uncertain. The CDR3 covers 13 residues. Trimming took off 8 bases at V and 3 bases at J, with 14 bases between the two ends. Per the germline V gene, CDR1 is MDHEN and CDR2 is SYDVKM.

This chain connects TRBV5-1 to TRBJ2-3; TRBD2 agrees at 8 bases. The V gene's germline CDR1 is SGHRS and CDR2 YFSETQ. There are 16 residues in the CDR3. V dropped 0 bases and J dropped 5; count of bases not matched to a gene: 8. Here the CDR3 DNA reads TGCGCCAGCAGCTTGGCTTCAGCGGGAGCGATAGATACGCAGTATTTT. The encoded protein is CASSLASAGAIDTQYF.

This clone was seen a handful of times. The chain carries TRBV20-1 and TRBJ1-2; no clear D. Germline V CDR1 and CDR2: DFQATT, SNEGSKA (reference sequence). CDR3 length: 8 residues. V was cut by 7 bases and J by 6 bases, with 3 bases left in between. The CDR3 coding sequence is TGCAGTGGTAATGGCTACACCTTC. It codes for CSGNGYTF.

V gene TRBV12-3 or TRBV12-4 combines with J gene TRBJ2-5; D not certain. V was pared by 5 bases and J by 7 bases, with 11 bases between. The length of the CDR3 is 12 residues. DNA for the CDR3: TGTGCCAGCAGTCCTGACACTGGGACCCAGTACTTC. This gives the protein CASSPDTGTQYF.

The chain is built from TRBV24-1 and TRBJ2-1; a possible D gene is TRBD2 (6 bases). The CDR3 loop spans 15 amino acids. The V end lost 3 bases, the J end lost 2 bases, and 10 bases lay between the germline ends. Per the germline V gene, CDR1 is KGHDR and CDR2 is SFDVKD. CDR3: CATSDLAGTYNEQFF. The CDR3 DNA reads TGTGCCACCAGTGATCTCGCGGGAACCTACAATGAGCAGTTCTTC.

The chain couples TRBV29-1 to TRBJ1-1; no clear D. V lost 5 bases, J lost 3 bases, and 7 bases lay in between. This CDR3 is built from 11 residues. The germline V gene has CDR1 SQVTM and CDR2 ANQGSEA. The DNA for the CDR3 is TGCAGCGTTTACAGAGACACTGAAGCTTTCTTT. Encoded protein: CSVYRDTEAFF. Based on the CDR3 plus reference TRBV29-1 and TRBJ1-1, the full variable domain is SAVISQKPSRDICQRGTSLTIQCQVDSQVTMMFWYRQQPGQSLTLIATANQGSEATYESGFVIDKFPISRPNLTFSTLTVSNMSPEDSSIYLCSVYRDTEAFFGQGTRLTVV.

The chain links TRBV20-1 to TRBJ1-2, with 10 bases matching TRBD1. The CDR3 sequence is 16 residues long. Germline lookup yields CDR1 DFQATT and CDR2 SNEGSKA (reference sequence). V gave up 3 bases and J gave up 2 bases; unmatched junction bases: 9. The CDR3 reads CSASQGGTGANYGYTF. The DNA for the CDR3 is TGCAGTGCTAGTCAAGGGGGGACAGGGGCGAACTATGGCTACACCTTC.

V usage is TRBV3-1 (or the pseudogene TRBV3-2) and J usage is TRBJ1-3; no clear D gene. V lost 1 base and J lost 4, with 2 bases in between. The germline V gene has CDR1 LGHDT and CDR2 YNNKEL (reference sequence). This CDR3 spans 12 amino acids. The CDR3 DNA is TGTGCCAGCAGCCAAGCAGGAAACACCATATATTTT. Its translation is CASSQAGNTIYF.